These 3 T cell receptor beta chains were sequenced from one sample in a study of radiotherapy plus CTLA-4 blockade in lung cancer. Assay: immunoSEQ multiplex PCR; the TCRdb copy retains only in-frame clones and omits some. The sample includes more than 40,000 clones, approximately 78% of them seen just once. Sequencing used peripheral blood, obtained from a patient treated with radiotherapy plus ipilimumab. The source of these receptors is a human donor with non-small cell lung cancer who had stable disease on radiotherapy plus ipilimumab.

V and J are TRBV13 and TRBJ2-5; maybe TRBD2 (6 bases). Judging by the DNA end, TRBJ2-7 fits better; the J call may be wrong. Per germline, CDR1 PRHDT and CDR2 FYEKMQ (reference sequence). The CDR3 runs 15 residues. In DNA form, the CDR3 reads TGTGCCAGCAGCCCCGGTCGGGGGAGTGCCTACGAGCAGTACTTC. This translates into CASSPGRGSAYEQYF.

The gene calls are TRBV28 and TRBJ1-5; 8 nucleotides align to TRBD1. Trimming cost V 2 bases and J 7 bases; bases outside gene matches: 4. The germline gives CDR1 MDHEN, CDR2 SYDVKM. The length of the CDR3 is 14 residues. CDR3 DNA sequence: TGTGCCAGCAGTTTACAGGGGGCAAGGCAGCCCCAGCATTTT. This encodes CASSLQGARQPQHF.

The genes are TRBV4-2 and TRBJ2-7, with TRBD2 as a possible D gene (6 bases). The germline V and J ends were trimmed by 3 bases and 0 bases, with 12 bases remaining between them. The length of the CDR3 is 15 residues. Germline-derived CDR1 and CDR2 are LGHNA and YNFKEQ. The CDR3: CASSQARDSSYEQYF. The CDR3, as DNA: TGTGCCAGCAGCCAGGCCCGGGACTCCTCCTACGAGCAGTACTTC.